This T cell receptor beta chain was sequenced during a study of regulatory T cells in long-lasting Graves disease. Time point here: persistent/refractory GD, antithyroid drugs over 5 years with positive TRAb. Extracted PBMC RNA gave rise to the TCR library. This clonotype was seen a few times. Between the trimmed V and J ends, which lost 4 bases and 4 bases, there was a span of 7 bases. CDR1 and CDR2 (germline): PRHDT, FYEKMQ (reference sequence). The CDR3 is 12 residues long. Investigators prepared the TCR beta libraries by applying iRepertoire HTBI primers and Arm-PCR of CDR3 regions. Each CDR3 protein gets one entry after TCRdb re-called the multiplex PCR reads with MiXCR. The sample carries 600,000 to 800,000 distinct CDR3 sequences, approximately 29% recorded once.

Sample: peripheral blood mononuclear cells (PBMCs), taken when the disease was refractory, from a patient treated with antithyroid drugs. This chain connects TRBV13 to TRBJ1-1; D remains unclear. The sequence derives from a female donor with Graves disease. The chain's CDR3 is CASSSRATEAFF. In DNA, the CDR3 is TGTGCCAGCAGCTCTCGCGCCACTGAAGCTTTCTTT.